The 24 T cell receptor beta chains given below trace back to one sample, sequenced in a study of T cells in Graves' hyperthyroidism and ophthalmopathy. The source material, RNA transcripts, was used to amplify TCR beta CDR3 regions. The HTBI primer set was used in a first-round RT-PCR of the TCR CDR3. TCRdb reanalysed the multiplex PCR reads using MiXCR and keeps one entry per CDR3 protein. The sample gives 750,000 to 900,000 distinct CDR3 sequences, over 35% of which show up once; 7.5% to 9.5% is in the top ten. Sequenced: blood. Receptors were obtained from a man between 18 and 35 years old with Graves' hyperthyroidism.

This clonotype was detected many times. This chain joins TRBV12-3 or TRBV12-4 and TRBJ1-1, with a weak D call TRBD1 (5 bases). This CDR3 has 14 residues. With 0 bases removed from V and 4 bases from J, the gap between germline ends came to 9 bases. CDR3: CASSLALQGTEAFF. CDR3 nucleotides: TGTGCCAGCAGTTTAGCGCTGCAGGGCACTGAAGCTTTCTTT.

This sequence joins TRBV6-6 and TRBJ2-5; no reliable D call. The ends were cut back, 2 bases at V and 2 bases at J, with 15 bases in the middle. Germline values: CDR1 MNHNY, CDR2 SVGAGI (reference sequence). The CDR3 has 16 amino acids. The DNA of the CDR3 is TGTGCCAGCAGTTACGGTGTGGCACAGCGTCAAGAGACCCAGTACTTC. It specifies CASSYGVAQRQETQYF.

The chain is built from TRBV6-5 and TRBJ1-2; no clear D gene. The CDR3 length is 15 residues. The germline CDR1 and CDR2 sequences are MNHEY and SVGAGI. Trimming removed 4 bases at V and 5 bases at J, with 17 bases between. As DNA, the CDR3 is TGTGCCAGCAGTTTGCTTGGCAGCGCGATTTATGGCTACACCTTC. This translates into CASSLLGSAIYGYTF.

To note about this clonotype: A read error is possible here, since a much larger clone lies one base away. The chain combines TRBV9 with TRBJ1-1, with 7 bases that match TRBD1. CDR1 is SGDLS, CDR2 YYNGEE, per germline. The CDR3 loop spans 13 amino acids. This CDR3 reads CASSVGGTVEACF. In nucleotides, the CDR3 is TGTGCCAGCAGCGTGGGTGGGACAGTTGAAGCTTGCTTT.

This clonotype was counted between two and nine times. The chain employs TRBV6-5 and TRBJ1-1, with 11 bases matching TRBD1. This CDR3 is built from 16 residues. The germline V gene encodes CDR1 MNHEY and CDR2 SVGAGI. The junction had 5 bases not matched to a gene; V was cut back by 2 bases and J by 3 bases. CDR3 sequence: CASSYVRTGGYTEAFF. Here the CDR3 DNA reads TGTGCCAGCAGTTACGTCCGGACAGGGGGCTACACTGAAGCTTTCTTT.

Many counts were recorded for this clonotype. J is TRBJ2-7 and V is TRBV29-1; the D gene could be TRBD1 or TRBD2 (6 bases each). The CDR3 covers 14 residues. V was trimmed by 7 bases and J by 1 base, leaving 17 bases between them. Germline CDR1 SQVTM, CDR2 ANQGSEA. The CDR3 DNA reads as TGCAGCGCCCGAGACAAGGGGGGTTCCTACGAGCAGTACTTC. This encodes CSARDKGGSYEQYF.

The CDR3 DNA reads TGCAGTGCTAGAGATAGGGAGGGGCTGTACTTC. Encoded protein: CSARDREGLYF. This chain connects TRBV20-1 to TRBJ2-5; 7 bases are shared with TRBD2. The ends lost 0 bases at V and 13 bases at J; junction bases unmatched: 5. The CDR3 runs 11 residues. Germline loops: CDR1 DFQATT, CDR2 SNEGSKA (reference sequence).

As for this clonotype: Possible read error: a much larger clone is one base away. The V gene is TRBV16, the J gene TRBJ1-2, with D unresolved. Germline V CDR1 and CDR2: KGHSY, FQNENV. The CDR3 runs to 13 residues. Deletions cut 4 bases from V and 3 bases from J, with 9 bases between. CDR3 loop: CASSRGFDYGYTF. The CDR3 bases are TGTGCCAGCAGCCGAGGGTTTGACTATGGCTACACCTTC.

V and J are TRBV7-3 and TRBJ2-2; 8 bases map to TRBD1. The CDR3 runs 18 residues. Germline-derived CDR1 and CDR2 are SGHTA and FQGTGA. After removal of 5 bases from V and 3 bases from J, the junction contained 14 bases not matched to a gene. This CDR3 reads CASSLNPGQGVDTGELFF. The CDR3, as DNA: TGTGCCAGCAGCCTCAACCCCGGACAGGGAGTAGACACCGGGGAGCTGTTTTTT.

Only a few counts were recorded for this clonotype. The rearrangement links TRBV19 to TRBJ1-2, with D uncertain. This CDR3 comprises 14 residues. Germline CDR1 LNHDA, CDR2 SQIVND (reference sequence). Trimming stripped 7 bases from V and 7 bases from J, with 19 bases between. For the CDR3, the DNA is TGTGCCAGTACCACCAAAGGTGGAGGACGTGGCTACACCTTC. Translating gives CASTTKGGGRGYTF.

This chain connects TRBV29-1 to TRBJ2-7, with TRBD2 identical over 10 bases. This CDR3 spans 15 amino acids. Germline lookup yields CDR1 SQVTM and CDR2 ANQGSEA. The CDR3 loop is CSARGLAGVGYEQYF. The CDR3 bases are TGCAGTGCTAGGGGGCTAGCGGGAGTCGGTTACGAGCAGTACTTC.

This clonotype was recorded many times. The chain employs TRBV10-3 and TRBJ1-1, with 11 bases that match TRBD1. The germline V gene has CDR1 ENHRY and CDR2 SYGVKD. CDR3 size: 13 residues. J lost 4 bases, V lost 7 bases, and 2 bases had no gene match. As DNA, the CDR3 is TGTGCCATCATGGGACAGGGGGTCACTGAAGCTTTCTTT. This sequence encodes CAIMGQGVTEAFF.

This clonotype was seen many times. V gene TRBV10-3 combines with J gene TRBJ1-1; D call uncertain. The V gene lost 11 bases and the J gene lost 1 base, with 17 bases spanning the gap. Germline V lookup: CDR1 ENHRY, CDR2 SYGVKD. CDR3 size: 14 residues. Here the CDR3 reads CAVTSRTGNTEAFF. CDR3 in DNA: TGTGCCGTCACCAGCAGGACTGGGAACACTGAAGCTTTCTTT.

Only a few counts were recorded for this clonotype. The rearrangement joins TRBV7-8 to TRBJ1-2; the D is unclear. The CDR3 runs 14 residues. Germline CDR1 reads SGHVS; CDR2 reads FQNEAQ. Trimming pared 2 bases from V and 8 bases from J, leaving 15 bases between. Here the CDR3 DNA reads TGTGCCAGCAGCTTAAGGTCGGGGTTTTACGGCTACACCTTC. Amino acids: CASSLRSGFYGYTF.

The chain is built from TRBV6-4 and TRBJ1-1; no clear D. This CDR3 comprises 13 residues. Trimming removed 7 bases at V and 3 bases at J, with 12 bases between. Germline-derived CDR1 and CDR2 are MRHNA and SNTAGT. CDR3 amino acids: CASNAGTYTEAFF. CDR3 bases: TGTGCCAGCAACGCCGGAACTTACACTGAAGCTTTCTTT.

This clonotype was observed a few times. The rearrangement joins TRBV2 to TRBJ2-5; 10 positions match TRBD1. Germline V CDR1 and CDR2: SNHLY, FYNNEI. J was trimmed by 3 bases and V by 8 bases; bases with no gene match: 6. This CDR3 is built from 14 residues. CDR3 residues: CASRLDRGEETQYF. DNA for the CDR3: TGTGCCAGCCGATTGGACAGGGGGGAAGAGACCCAGTACTTC.

This clonotype was seen ten or more times. The chain employs TRBV29-1 and TRBJ1-2; D possibly corresponds to TRBD1 (5 bases). Germline CDR1 and CDR2: SQVTM and ANQGSEA. Trimming left V 5 bases short and J 0 bases short, with 10 bases between. This CDR3 contains 13 residues. In DNA, the CDR3 is TGCAGCGTTTGGGACGGAGCTAACTATGGCTACACCTTC. Protein product: CSVWDGANYGYTF.

The gene calls are TRBV2 and TRBJ2-2; tentatively, D is TRBD1 (7 bases). Germline lookup yields CDR1 SNHLY and CDR2 FYNNEI. The length of the CDR3 is 16 residues. V dropped 6 bases and J dropped 3 bases, with 17 bases sitting between them. As DNA, the CDR3 is TGTGCCAGCAGCTCGCTCGGAGGGGGCTACACCGGGGAGCTGTTTTTT. Protein product: CASSSLGGGYTGELFF. The full variable domain, completed using reference TRBV2 and TRBJ2-2, is EPEVTQTPSHQVTQMGQEVILRCVPISNHLYFYWYRQILGQKVEFLVSFYNNEISEKSEIFDDQFSVERPDGSNFTLKIRSTKLEDSAMYFCASSSLGGGYTGELFFGEGSRLTVL.

This chain joins TRBV25-1 and TRBJ1-1; 7 bases align to TRBD1. V was clipped by 11 bases and J by 0 bases; unmatched bases: 6. This CDR3 region has 13 residues. Looked up from germline, CDR1 is MGHDK and CDR2 is SYGVNS. The CDR3 DNA reads as TGTGCCTGGATGGGACAGATGAACACTGAAGCTTTCTTT. Its protein is CAWMGQMNTEAFF. Filled out from reference TRBV25-1 and TRBJ1-1, the complete variable domain reads EADIYQTPRYLVIGTGKKITLECSQTMGHDKMYWYQQDPGMELHLIHYSYGVNSTEKGDLSSESTVSRIRTEHFPLTLESARPSHTSQYLCAWMGQMNTEAFFGQGTRLTVV.

V gene TRBV6-4 combines with J gene TRBJ2-6, with 8 positions matching TRBD1. The V gene's germline CDR1 is MRHNA and CDR2 SNTAGT. Losses at the gene ends were 5 bases for V and 2 bases for J; bases not matched to a gene: 5. The CDR3 spans 16 residues. This CDR3 reads CASSPDRGPGANVLTF. The CDR3 nucleotides read TGTGCCAGCAGTCCCGACAGGGGCCCTGGGGCCAACGTCCTGACTTTC.

This rearrangement joins TRBV12-3 or TRBV12-4 to TRBJ2-3; D is unclear. Trimming took 4 bases from V and 2 from J, leaving 7 bases between them. CDR3 length: 13 residues. CDR3 region: CASSSRLTDTQYF. CDR3 sequence (DNA): TGTGCCAGCAGTTCCCGTCTCACAGATACGCAGTATTTT.

The rearrangement uses TRBV5-1 and TRBJ1-2; D is perhaps TRBD1 (5 bases). The CDR3 is 13 amino acids. Germline V gene sequence: CDR1 SGHRS, CDR2 YFSETQ. The V and J ends lost 6 bases and 2 bases respectively, with 11 bases between them. This chain's CDR3 is CASKEPGNYGYTF. DNA of the CDR3: TGCGCCAGCAAAGAACCAGGGAACTATGGCTACACCTTC.

This clonotype was detected many times. The chain links TRBV10-3 to TRBJ1-4; D ambiguous. Germline V gives CDR1 ENHRY, CDR2 SYGVKD. The CDR3 contains 15 residues. With 10 bases removed from V and 3 bases from J, the gap between germline ends came to 18 bases. Here the CDR3 reads CATQSGGRSNEKLFF. CDR3 nucleotides: TGTGCCACCCAAAGCGGCGGCAGGTCTAATGAAAAACTGTTTTTT.

This clonotype has at least ten counts. The V gene is TRBV2, the J gene TRBJ2-5; tentative D call: TRBD2 (5 bases). The germline gives CDR1 SNHLY, CDR2 FYNNEI. This CDR3 has 15 residues. Deletions cut 7 bases from V and 1 base from J, with 16 bases between. For the CDR3, the DNA is TGTGCCAGCAACAGAGGTCTGGAGGTCCAAGAGACCCAGTACTTC. Protein: CASNRGLEVQETQYF.